The clone carrying this T cell receptor beta chain was detected only a few times. What it binds is not known. The CDR3 runs 15 residues. V shed 0 bases and J shed 0 bases, with 3 bases lying between them. The germline V gene encodes CDR1 SGHDN and CDR2 FVKESK. This specimen belongs to a study of spatial heterogeneity in lung cancer. Time point reported: sample taken at primary tumor resection. TCRdb analysed the 5' RACE reads with MiXCR anew, one entry per CDR3 protein. The table lists 17,000 or so distinct CDR3 sequences, approximately 6.2% of them singletons. Findings of the study overall: Tumors with more nonsynonymous mutations had more expanded intratumoral alpha and beta TCRs.

The material sequenced was lung tumor tissue, taken at surgery. This clonotype was sampled from a male donor with early-stage non-small cell lung cancer. The chain combines TRBV14 with TRBJ2-6; D is ambiguous. DNA of the CDR3: TGTGCCAGCAGCCAAGATTTCTCTGGGGCCAACGTCCTGACTTTC. It encodes CASSQDFSGANVLTF.